Below, 15 T cell receptor beta chains from the same sample are listed, as sequenced in a study of blood T cell repertoires in COVID-19. Sequenced by immunoSEQ multiplex PCR; TCRdb stores in-frame clones only, minus some. The sample holds around 70,000 clones, roughly nine tenths seen once. Sequencing used peripheral blood. These receptors came from a man aged 80 or over with acute or convalescent COVID-19.

The V gene is TRBV18, the J gene TRBJ2-5; the D gene is possibly TRBD1 (5 bases). Trimming took off 3 bases at V and 2 bases at J, with 10 bases between the two ends. Germline CDR1 KGHSH, CDR2 LQKENI. The CDR3 covers 14 residues. DNA for the CDR3: TGTGCCAGCTCACCTCAGGGTCATCAAGAGACCCAGTACTTC. It codes for CASSPQGHQETQYF. The variable domain in full, completed from reference TRBV18 and TRBJ2-5, reads NAGVMQNPRHLVRRRGQEARLRCSPMKGHSHVYWYRQLPEEGLKFMVYLQKENIIDESGMPKERFSAEFPKEGPSILRIQQVVRGDSAAYFCASSPQGHQETQYFGPGTRLLVL.

In this sample, this clone turned up a few times. This chain links TRBV7-2 with TRBJ1-1, with 10 bases that match TRBD1. This CDR3 has 13 residues. The ends lost 4 bases at V and 6 bases at J; junction bases unmatched: 2. Germline V CDR1 and CDR2: SGHTA, FQGNSA. CDR3 loop: CASSWDRGSEAFF. The CDR3 coding sequence is TGTGCCAGCAGCTGGGACAGGGGATCTGAAGCTTTCTTT. Complete variable domain (other parts from reference TRBV7-2 and TRBJ1-1): GAGVSQSPSNKVTEKGKDVELRCDPISGHTALYWYRQSLGQGLEFLIYFQGNSAPDKSGLPSDRFSAERTGGSVSTLTIQRTQQEDSAVYLCASSWDRGSEAFFGQGTRLTVV.

This rearrangement joins TRBV5-1 to TRBJ1-1; perhaps TRBD1 as D (5 bases). Germline V gene lookup returns CDR1 SGHRS and CDR2 YFSETQ. The CDR3 contains 14 residues. V was trimmed by 5 bases and J by 0 bases, leaving 11 bases between them. This CDR3 reads CASSPTEMNTEAFF. CDR3 in DNA: TGCGCCAGCAGTCCGACAGAGATGAACACTGAAGCTTTCTTT.

The chain carries TRBV18 and TRBJ2-1; TRBD1 matches at 7 bases. The CDR3 contains 12 residues. Germline loops: CDR1 KGHSH, CDR2 LQKENI. J gave up 10 bases and V 4 bases, and 4 bases lay outside the gene matches. The CDR3 here is CASSRDSPEQFF. The CDR3 DNA reads as TGTGCCAGCTCACGGGACAGCCCCGAGCAGTTCTTC.

V usage is TRBV4-1 and J usage is TRBJ1-2, with 11 bases aligning to TRBD1. With 2 bases clipped from V and 9 bases from J, the junction kept 17 bases outside the gene matches. CDR3 length equals 18 residues. Germline V lookup: CDR1 MGHRA, CDR2 YSYEKL. CDR3 sequence reads: CASSQRGSGQGALVRYTF. The CDR3 DNA follows: TGCGCCAGCAGCCAAAGAGGGTCTGGACAGGGGGCTTTAGTTCGCTACACCTTC.

This rearrangement joins TRBV29-1 to TRBJ2-3; 8 nucleotides agree with TRBD1. V gave up 0 bases and J gave up 3 bases; unmatched junction bases: 14. Germline V CDR1 and CDR2: SQVTM, ANQGSEA. The CDR3 sequence is 18 residues long. The CDR3 DNA follows: TGCAGCGTTGAAGATCCCCCCGGACAGGGCTCGTTAACAGATACGCAGTATTTT. It yields the protein CSVEDPPGQGSLTDTQYF.

The rearrangement links TRBV19 to TRBJ2-1; 8 nucleotides match TRBD1. Trimming cost V 4 bases and J 6 bases; bases outside gene matches: 8. The CDR3 consists of 15 residues. Germline V gene sequence: CDR1 LNHDA, CDR2 SQIVND (reference sequence). CDR3 bases: TGTGCCAGTAGTAAGTCCAGGGGGCGACTCAATGAGCAGTTCTTC. Translation: CASSKSRGRLNEQFF.

The gene calls are TRBV12-3 or TRBV12-4 and TRBJ1-2; tentative D call: TRBD1 (5 bases). The CDR3 extends over 11 amino acids. Trimming shortened V by 6 bases and J by 8 bases, and 10 bases separated the two germline ends. The DNA for the CDR3 is TGTGCCAGCAGGCAGGGAAGCGGCTACACCTTC. It yields the protein CASRQGSGYTF.

This clone was found once. The chain links TRBV9 to TRBJ2-1; 9 bases match TRBD2. V gave up 0 bases and J gave up 8 bases; unmatched junction bases: 9. Germline V gives CDR1 SGDLS, CDR2 YYNGEE. This CDR3 region has 16 residues. The chain's CDR3 is CASSVDSSSGVDEQFF. CDR3 nucleotide sequence: TGTGCCAGCAGCGTAGATAGTTCTAGCGGGGTCGATGAGCAGTTCTTC. The whole variable domain, remainder taken from reference TRBV9 and TRBJ2-1, is DSGVTQTPKHLITATGQRVTLRCSPRSGDLSVYWYQQSLDQGLQFLIQYYNGEERAKGNILERFSAQQFPDLHSELNLSSLELGDSALYFCASSVDSSSGVDEQFFGPGTRLTVL.

This chain joins TRBV5-4 and TRBJ2-7; 12 bases are shared with TRBD2. With 4 bases clipped from V and 7 bases from J, the junction kept 6 bases outside the gene matches. CDR1 SGHNT and CDR2 YYREEE come from the germline V gene (reference sequence). This CDR3 has 14 residues. The CDR3: CASSQTGLAGEQYF. The DNA of the CDR3 is TGTGCCAGCAGCCAAACGGGACTAGCGGGTGAGCAGTACTTC.

The chain links TRBV3-1 (or the pseudogene TRBV3-2) to TRBJ1-2, with D possibly matching TRBD1 (6 bases). Trimming shortened V by 4 bases and J by 1 base, and 13 bases separated the two germline ends. CDR1 LGHDT and CDR2 YNNKEL come from the germline V gene (reference sequence). This CDR3 has 15 amino acids. CDR3 in DNA: TGTGCCAGCAGCCCGATCCCGGACAGTAACTATGGCTACACCTTC. Translated, it gives CASSPIPDSNYGYTF.

The chain links TRBV5-1 to TRBJ2-2; tentatively, D is TRBD1 (6 bases). V lost 9 bases to trimming and J lost 3 bases, with 15 bases between them. There are 14 residues in the CDR3. Germline V lookup: CDR1 SGHRS, CDR2 YFSETQ. The CDR3 DNA sequence: TGCGCCACCCGGTCGGGACAAGACACCGGGGAGCTGTTTTTT. Translation gives CATRSGQDTGELFF.

CDR3 amino acids: CASSPGQYSNQPQHF. Written as DNA, the CDR3 is TGTGCCAGCTCACCTGGACAATATAGCAATCAGCCCCAGCATTTT. The chain is built from TRBV18 and TRBJ1-5; D might be TRBD1 (5 bases). CDR1 and CDR2 (germline): KGHSH, LQKENI. CDR3 length: 15 residues. Trimming stripped 3 bases from V and 0 bases from J, with 9 bases between.

The chain carries TRBV19 and TRBJ1-1; D uncertain. The V gene's germline CDR1 is LNHDA and CDR2 SQIVND (reference sequence). The germline V and J ends were trimmed by 6 bases and 4 bases, with 6 bases remaining between them. CDR3 length: 11 residues. This chain's CDR3 is CASSGFTEAFF. DNA for the CDR3: TGTGCCAGTAGCGGGTTCACTGAAGCTTTCTTT.

The V gene is TRBV18, the J gene TRBJ2-7; TRBD1 agrees at 8 bases. The trim removed 3 bases at V and 3 bases at J, leaving 1 base unmatched. CDR3 length equals 13 residues. Germline V gene data show CDR1 as KGHSH and CDR2 as LQKENI. The CDR3 sequence: CASSPTGGYEQYF. The CDR3 nucleotides read TGTGCCAGCTCACCTACAGGGGGCTACGAGCAGTACTTC.